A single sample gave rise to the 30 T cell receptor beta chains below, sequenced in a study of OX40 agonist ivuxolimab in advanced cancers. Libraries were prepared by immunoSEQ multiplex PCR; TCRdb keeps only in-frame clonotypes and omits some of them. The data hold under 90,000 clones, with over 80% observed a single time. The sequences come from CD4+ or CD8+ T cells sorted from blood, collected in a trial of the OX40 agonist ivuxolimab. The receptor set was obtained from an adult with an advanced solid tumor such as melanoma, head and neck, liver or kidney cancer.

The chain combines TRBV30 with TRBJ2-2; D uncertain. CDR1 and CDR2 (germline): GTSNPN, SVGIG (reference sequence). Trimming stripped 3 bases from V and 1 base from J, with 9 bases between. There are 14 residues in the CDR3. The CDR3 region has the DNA TGTGCCTGGAGCAGACAACGGAACACCGGGGAGCTGTTTTTT. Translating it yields CAWSRQRNTGELFF.

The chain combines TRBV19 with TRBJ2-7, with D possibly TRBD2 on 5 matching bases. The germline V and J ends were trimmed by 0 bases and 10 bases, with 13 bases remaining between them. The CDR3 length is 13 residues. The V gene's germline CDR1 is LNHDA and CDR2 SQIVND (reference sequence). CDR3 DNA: TGTGCCAGTAGTATAGATCTTGAGGGATTCCAGTACTTC. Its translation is CASSIDLEGFQYF.

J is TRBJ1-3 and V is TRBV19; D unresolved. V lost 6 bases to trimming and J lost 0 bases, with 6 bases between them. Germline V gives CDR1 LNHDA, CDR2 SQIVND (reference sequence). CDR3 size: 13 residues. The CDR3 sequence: CASSEYSGNTIYF. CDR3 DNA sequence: TGTGCCAGTAGCGAATACTCTGGAAACACCATATATTTT.

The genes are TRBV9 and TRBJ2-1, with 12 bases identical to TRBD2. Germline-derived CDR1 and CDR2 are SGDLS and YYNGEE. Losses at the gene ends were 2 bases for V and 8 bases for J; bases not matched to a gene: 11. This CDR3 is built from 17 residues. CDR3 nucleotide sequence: TGTGCCAGCAGCGTCGGACTAGCGGGGAACCTTAGACATGAGCAGTTCTTC. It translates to CASSVGLAGNLRHEQFF.

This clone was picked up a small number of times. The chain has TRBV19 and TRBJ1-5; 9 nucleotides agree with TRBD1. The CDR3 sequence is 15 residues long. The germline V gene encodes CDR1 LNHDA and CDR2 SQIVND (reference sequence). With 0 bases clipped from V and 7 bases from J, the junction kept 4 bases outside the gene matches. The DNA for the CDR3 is TGTGCCAGTAGTATAGAAGGGGACAGGGCGCAGCCCCAGCATTTT. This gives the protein CASSIEGDRAQPQHF.

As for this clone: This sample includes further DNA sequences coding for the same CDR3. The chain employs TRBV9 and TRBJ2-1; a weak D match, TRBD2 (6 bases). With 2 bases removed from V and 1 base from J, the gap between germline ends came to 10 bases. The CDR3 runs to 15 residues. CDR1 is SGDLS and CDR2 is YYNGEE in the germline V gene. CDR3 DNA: TGTGCCAGCAGCGTGGTCGGGGGATCCTACAATGAGCAGTTCTTC. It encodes CASSVVGGSYNEQFF.

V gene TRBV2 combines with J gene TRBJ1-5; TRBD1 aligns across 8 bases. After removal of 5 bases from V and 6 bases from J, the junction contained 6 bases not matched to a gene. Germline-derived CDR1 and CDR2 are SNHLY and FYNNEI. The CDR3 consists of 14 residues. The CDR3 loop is CASSLDREGQPQHF. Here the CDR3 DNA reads TGTGCCAGCAGTTTGGACAGGGAGGGTCAGCCCCAGCATTTT. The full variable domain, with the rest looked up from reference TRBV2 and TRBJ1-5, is EPEVTQTPSHQVTQMGQEVILRCVPISNHLYFYWYRQILGQKVEFLVSFYNNEISEKSEIFDDQFSVERPDGSNFTLKIRSTKLEDSAMYFCASSLDREGQPQHFGDGTRLSIL.

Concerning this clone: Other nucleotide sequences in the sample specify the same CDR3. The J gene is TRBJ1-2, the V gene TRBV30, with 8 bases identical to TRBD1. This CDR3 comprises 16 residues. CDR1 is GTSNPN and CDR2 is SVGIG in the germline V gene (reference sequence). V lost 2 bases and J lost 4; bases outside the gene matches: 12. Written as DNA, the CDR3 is TGTGCCTGGAGTCGTACTACTACAGGGGGACTCTATGGCTACACCTTC. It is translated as CAWSRTTTGGLYGYTF.

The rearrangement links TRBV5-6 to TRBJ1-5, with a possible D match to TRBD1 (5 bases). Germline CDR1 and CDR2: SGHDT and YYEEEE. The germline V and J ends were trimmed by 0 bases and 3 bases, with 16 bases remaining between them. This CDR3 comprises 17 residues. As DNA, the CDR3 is TGTGCCAGCAGCTTGGGGGGCGTGATTCGGTACAATCAGCCCCAGCATTTT. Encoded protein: CASSLGGVIRYNQPQHF.

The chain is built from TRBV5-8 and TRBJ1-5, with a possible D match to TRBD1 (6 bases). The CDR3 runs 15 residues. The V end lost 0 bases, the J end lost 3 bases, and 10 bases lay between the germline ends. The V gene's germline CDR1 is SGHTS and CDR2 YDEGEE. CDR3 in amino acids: CASSLGQGNNQPQHF. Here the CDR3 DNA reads TGTGCCAGCAGCTTGGGTCAGGGGAACAATCAGCCCCAGCATTTT.

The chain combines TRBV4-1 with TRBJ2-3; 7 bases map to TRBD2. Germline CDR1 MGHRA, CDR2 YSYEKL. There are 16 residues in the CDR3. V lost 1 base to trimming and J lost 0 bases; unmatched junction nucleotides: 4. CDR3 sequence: CASSQVQRGSTDTQYF. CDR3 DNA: TGCGCCAGCAGCCAAGTTCAGCGGGGTAGCACAGATACGCAGTATTTT.

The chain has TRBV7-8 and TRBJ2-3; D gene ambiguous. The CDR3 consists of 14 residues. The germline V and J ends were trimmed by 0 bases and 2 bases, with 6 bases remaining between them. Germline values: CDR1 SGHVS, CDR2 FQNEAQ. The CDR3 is CASSLAGLTDTQYF. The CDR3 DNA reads TGTGCCAGCAGCTTAGCGGGCCTCACAGATACGCAGTATTTT.

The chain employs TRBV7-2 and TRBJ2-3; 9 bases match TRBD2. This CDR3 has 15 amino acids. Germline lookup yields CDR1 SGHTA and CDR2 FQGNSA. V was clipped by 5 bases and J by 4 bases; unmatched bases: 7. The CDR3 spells CASSLGGTSPDTQYF. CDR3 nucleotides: TGTGCCAGCAGCCTAGGAGGGACTAGCCCAGATACGCAGTATTTT.

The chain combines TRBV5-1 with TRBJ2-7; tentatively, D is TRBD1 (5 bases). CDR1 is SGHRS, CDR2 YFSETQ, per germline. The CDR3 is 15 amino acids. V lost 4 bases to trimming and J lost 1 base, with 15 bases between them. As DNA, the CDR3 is TGCGCCAGCAGCCTTTCCTCAGGGATTTCCTACGAGCAGTACTTC. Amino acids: CASSLSSGISYEQYF.

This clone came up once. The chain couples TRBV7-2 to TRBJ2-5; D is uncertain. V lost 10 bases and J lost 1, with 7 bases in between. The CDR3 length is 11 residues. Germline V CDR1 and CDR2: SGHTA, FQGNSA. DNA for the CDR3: TGTGCCACCCGATTCCAAGAGACCCAGTACTTC. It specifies CATRFQETQYF.

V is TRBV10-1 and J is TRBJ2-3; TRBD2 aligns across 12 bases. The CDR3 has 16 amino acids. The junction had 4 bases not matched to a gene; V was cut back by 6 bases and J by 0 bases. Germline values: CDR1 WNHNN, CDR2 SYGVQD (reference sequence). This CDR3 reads CASRSGTSGSTDTQYF. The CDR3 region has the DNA TGCGCCAGCAGATCCGGGACTAGCGGGAGCACAGATACGCAGTATTTT.

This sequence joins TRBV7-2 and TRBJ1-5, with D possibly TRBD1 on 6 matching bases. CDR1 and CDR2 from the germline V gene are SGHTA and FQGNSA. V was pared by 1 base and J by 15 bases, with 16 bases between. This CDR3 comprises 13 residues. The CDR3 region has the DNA TGTGCCAGCAGCTTAGGCATCAGGGGCTTCGTGCATTTT. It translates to CASSLGIRGFVHF.

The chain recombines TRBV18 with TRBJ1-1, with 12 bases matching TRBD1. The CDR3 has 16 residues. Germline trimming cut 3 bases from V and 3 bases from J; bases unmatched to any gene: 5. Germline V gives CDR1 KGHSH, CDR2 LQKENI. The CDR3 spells CASSPSGQGAHTEAFF. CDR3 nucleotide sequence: TGTGCCAGCTCACCCTCGGGACAGGGGGCGCACACTGAAGCTTTCTTT.

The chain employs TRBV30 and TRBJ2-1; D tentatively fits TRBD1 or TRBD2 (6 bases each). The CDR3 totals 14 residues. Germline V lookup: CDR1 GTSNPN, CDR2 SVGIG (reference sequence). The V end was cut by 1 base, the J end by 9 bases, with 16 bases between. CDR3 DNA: TGTGCCTGGAGTGGCAGTGGGGGGCGAGGTGAGCAGTTCTTC. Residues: CAWSGSGGRGEQFF.

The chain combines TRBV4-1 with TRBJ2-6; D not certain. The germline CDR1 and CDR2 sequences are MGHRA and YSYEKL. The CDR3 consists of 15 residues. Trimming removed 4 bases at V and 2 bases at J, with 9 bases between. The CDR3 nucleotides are TGCGCCAGCAGCCTCGCCGCCCCTGGGGCCAACGTCCTGACTTTC. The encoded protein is CASSLAAPGANVLTF.

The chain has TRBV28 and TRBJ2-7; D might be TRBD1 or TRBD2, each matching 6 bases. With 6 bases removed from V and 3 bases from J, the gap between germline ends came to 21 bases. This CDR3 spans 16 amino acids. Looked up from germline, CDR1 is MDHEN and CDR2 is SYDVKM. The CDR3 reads CASSPSRGQGDYEQYF. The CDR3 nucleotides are TGTGCCAGCAGCCCCTCACGGGGGCAGGGTGACTACGAGCAGTACTTC.

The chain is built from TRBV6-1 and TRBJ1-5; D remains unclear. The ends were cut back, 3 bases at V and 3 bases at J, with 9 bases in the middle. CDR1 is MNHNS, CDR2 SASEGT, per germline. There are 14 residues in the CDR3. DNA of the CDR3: TGTGCCAGCAGTGACAGGAATATCAATCAGCCCCAGCATTTT. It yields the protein CASSDRNINQPQHF.

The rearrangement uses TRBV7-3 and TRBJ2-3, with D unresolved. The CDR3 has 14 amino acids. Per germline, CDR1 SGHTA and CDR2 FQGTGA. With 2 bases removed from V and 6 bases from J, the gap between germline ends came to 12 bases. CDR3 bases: TGTGCCAGCAGCTTACTTTCTGAGTTCGATACGCAGTATTTT. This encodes CASSLLSEFDTQYF.

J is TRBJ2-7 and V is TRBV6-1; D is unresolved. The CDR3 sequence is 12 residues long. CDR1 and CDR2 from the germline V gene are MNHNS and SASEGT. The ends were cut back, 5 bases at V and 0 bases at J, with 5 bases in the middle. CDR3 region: CASSLSSYEQYF. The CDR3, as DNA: TGTGCCAGCAGTTTAAGCTCCTACGAGCAGTACTTC.

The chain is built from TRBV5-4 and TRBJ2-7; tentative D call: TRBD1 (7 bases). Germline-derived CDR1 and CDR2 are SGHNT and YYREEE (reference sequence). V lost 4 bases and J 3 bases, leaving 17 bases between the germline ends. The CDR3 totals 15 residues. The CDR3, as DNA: TGTGCCAGCAGCCCGGGACAGACTAGAGACTACGAGCAGTACTTC. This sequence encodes CASSPGQTRDYEQYF.

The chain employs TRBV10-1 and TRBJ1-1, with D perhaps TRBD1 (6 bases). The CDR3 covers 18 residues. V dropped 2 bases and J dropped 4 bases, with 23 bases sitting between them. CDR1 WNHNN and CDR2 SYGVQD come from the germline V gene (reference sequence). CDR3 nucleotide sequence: TGCGCCAGCAGTGAGGTTTGGGGGCAACGCAGGGTAACCACTGAAGCTTTCTTT. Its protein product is CASSEVWGQRRVTTEAFF.

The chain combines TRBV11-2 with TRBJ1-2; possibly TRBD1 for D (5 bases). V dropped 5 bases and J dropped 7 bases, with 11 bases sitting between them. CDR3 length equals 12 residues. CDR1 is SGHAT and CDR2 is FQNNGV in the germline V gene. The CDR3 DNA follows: TGTGCCAGCAGCCCCGCGGGGCTTGGCTACACCTTC. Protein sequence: CASSPAGLGYTF.

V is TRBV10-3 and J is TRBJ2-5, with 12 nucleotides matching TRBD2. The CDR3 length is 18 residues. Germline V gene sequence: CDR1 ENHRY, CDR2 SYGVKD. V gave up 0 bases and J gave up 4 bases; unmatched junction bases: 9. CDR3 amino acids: CAISESSSSGRGPETQYF. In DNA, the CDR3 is TGTGCCATCAGTGAGTCAAGTTCTAGCGGGAGGGGGCCAGAGACCCAGTACTTC.

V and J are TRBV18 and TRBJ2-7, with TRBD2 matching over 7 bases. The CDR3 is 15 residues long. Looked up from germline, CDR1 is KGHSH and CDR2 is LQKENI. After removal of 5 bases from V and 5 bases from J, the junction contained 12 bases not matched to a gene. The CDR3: CASSSPGKRGNEQYF. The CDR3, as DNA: TGTGCCAGCTCATCCCCGGGGAAGCGGGGCAACGAGCAGTACTTC.

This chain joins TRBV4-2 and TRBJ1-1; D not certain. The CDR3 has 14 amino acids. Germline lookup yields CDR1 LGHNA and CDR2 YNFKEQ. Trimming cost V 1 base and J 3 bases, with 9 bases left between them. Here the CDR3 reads CASSQVGTDTEAFF. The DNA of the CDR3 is TGTGCCAGCAGCCAAGTGGGAACAGACACTGAAGCTTTCTTT.